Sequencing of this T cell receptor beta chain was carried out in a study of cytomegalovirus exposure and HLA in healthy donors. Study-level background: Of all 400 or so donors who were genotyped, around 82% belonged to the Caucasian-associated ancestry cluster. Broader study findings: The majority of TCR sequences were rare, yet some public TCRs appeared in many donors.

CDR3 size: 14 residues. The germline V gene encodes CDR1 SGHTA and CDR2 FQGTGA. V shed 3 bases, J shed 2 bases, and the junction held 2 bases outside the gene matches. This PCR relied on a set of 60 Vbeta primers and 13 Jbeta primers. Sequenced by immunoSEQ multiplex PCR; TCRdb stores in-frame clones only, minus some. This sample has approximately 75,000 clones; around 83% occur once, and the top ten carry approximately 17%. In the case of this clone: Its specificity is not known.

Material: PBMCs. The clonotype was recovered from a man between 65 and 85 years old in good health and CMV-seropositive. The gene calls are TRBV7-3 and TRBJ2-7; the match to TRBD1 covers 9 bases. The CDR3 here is CASSLGQGTYEQYF. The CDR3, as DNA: TGTGCCAGCAGCTTGGGACAGGGTACCTACGAGCAGTACTTC.